This T cell receptor (beta chain) was sequenced in a study of blood T cells in healthy people across ages. Overall study context: About one barcoded beta molecule per two T cells was the capture yield of template switching. Regarding the study as a whole: Strong correlation was found linking TCR beta diversity to naive T cell percentage. There were more naive CD4+ cells and higher diversity in long-lived donors than in aged donors.

The second PCR ran about 6 to 12 cycles with a sample-barcoded 5' primer and J-beta primers. TCRdb re-derived calls from the 5' RACE reads in MiXCR, one entry per CDR3 protein. The sample contains about 640,000 distinct CDR3 sequences, about 54% of which appear only once. Total RNA was isolated from each sample in quantities of at least 5 micrograms. As concerns this clonotype: The antigen is undetermined. Sequence at one end of the junction differs from germline and may be a read error.

Material: blood. This sequence originates from a man between 60 and 75 years old in good health.

The CDR3 is CASSGSLIYEQYF. CDR3 DNA sequence: TGTGCCAGCAGTGGATCTTTAATATACGAGCAGTACTTC. V is TRBV10-3 and J is TRBJ2-7, with D uncertain. Germline values: CDR1 ENHRY, CDR2 SYGVKD. CDR3 length equals 13 residues.